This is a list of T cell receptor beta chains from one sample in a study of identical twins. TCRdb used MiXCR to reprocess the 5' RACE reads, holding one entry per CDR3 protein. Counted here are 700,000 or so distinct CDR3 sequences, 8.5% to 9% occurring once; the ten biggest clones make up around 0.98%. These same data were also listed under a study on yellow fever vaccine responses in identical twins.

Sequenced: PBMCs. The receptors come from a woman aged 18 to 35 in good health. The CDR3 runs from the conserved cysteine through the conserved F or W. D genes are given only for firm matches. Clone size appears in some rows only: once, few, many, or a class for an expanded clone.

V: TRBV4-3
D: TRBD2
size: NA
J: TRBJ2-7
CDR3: CASSQDRSGGVYEQYF
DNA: TGCGCCAGCAGCCAAGATCGGAGCGGGGGTGTCTACGAGCAGTACTTC

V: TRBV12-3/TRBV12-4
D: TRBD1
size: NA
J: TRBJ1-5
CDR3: CASSRTGSFYQPQHF
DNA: TGTGCCAGCAGCCGGACAGGTAGTTTTTATCAGCCCCAGCATTTT

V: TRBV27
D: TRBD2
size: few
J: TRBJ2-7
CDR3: CASSLMGSLAGGRYEQYF
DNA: TGTGCCAGCAGTTTAATGGGGTCCCTAGCGGGAGGTCGCTACGAGCAGTACTTC

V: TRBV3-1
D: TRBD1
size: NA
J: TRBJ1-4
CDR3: CASSQARGSEKLFF
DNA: TGTGCCAGCAGCCAAGCCAGGGGGAGTGAAAAACTGTTTTTT

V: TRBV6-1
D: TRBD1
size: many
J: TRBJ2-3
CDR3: CASRQGGSTDTQYF
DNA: TGTGCCAGCAGACAGGGGGGATCTACAGATACGCAGTATTTT

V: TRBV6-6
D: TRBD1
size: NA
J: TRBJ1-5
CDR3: CASSSDADRAQHF
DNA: TGTGCCAGCAGTTCAGACGCAGACAGGGCCCAGCATTTT

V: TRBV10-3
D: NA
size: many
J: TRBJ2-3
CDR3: CAISQPPDTQYF
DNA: TGTGCCATCAGTCAACCCCCAGATACGCAGTATTTT

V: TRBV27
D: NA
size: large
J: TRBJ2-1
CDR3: CASRPLLDRNNEQFF
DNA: TGTGCCAGCAGACCGCTTCTTGACAGAAACAATGAGCAGTTCTTC

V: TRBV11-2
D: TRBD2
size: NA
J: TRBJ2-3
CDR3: CASSPRTSGRAFDTQYF
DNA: TGTGCCAGCAGCCCGCGGACTAGCGGGAGGGCCTTTGATACGCAGTATTTT

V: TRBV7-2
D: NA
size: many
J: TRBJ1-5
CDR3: CASSPASTAHGSSQHF
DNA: TGTGCCAGCAGCCCTGCCTCTACCGCCCATGGTTCTTCCCAGCATTTT

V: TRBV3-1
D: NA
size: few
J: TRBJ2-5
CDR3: CASSQEGIFEPGRAQETQYF
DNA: TGTGCCAGCAGCCAAGAAGGAATCTTCGAACCGGGCAGGGCGCAAGAGACCCAGTACTTC

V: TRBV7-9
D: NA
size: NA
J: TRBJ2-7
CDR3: CASSGTGTPSYEQYF
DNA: TGTGCCAGCAGCGGGACCGGGACACCCTCCTACGAGCAGTACTTC

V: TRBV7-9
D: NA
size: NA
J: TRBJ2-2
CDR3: CASSTAGELFF
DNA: TGTGCCAGCAGCACAGCGGGGGAGCTGTTTTTT

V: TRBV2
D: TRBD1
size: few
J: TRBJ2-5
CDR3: CASSTGTGVRETQYF
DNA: TGTGCCAGCAGCACCGGGACAGGGGTTCGCGAGACCCAGTACTTC

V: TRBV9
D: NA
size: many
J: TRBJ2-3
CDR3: CASSALGGKDTQYF
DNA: TGTGCCAGCAGCGCGTTGGGGGGAAAAGATACGCAGTATTTT

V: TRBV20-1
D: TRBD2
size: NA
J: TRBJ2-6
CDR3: CSATFPGLAPGANVLTF
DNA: TGCAGTGCTACCTTCCCGGGACTAGCGCCTGGGGCCAACGTCCTGACTTTC

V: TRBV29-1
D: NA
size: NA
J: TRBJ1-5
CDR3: CSVVGGGRSTDTQHF
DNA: TGCAGCGTTGTGGGTGGCGGGAGAAGCACAGATACGCAGCATTTT